This entry lists 6 T cell receptor beta chains sequenced from one sample in a study of blood T cell repertoires in COVID-19. Measured with immunoSEQ multiplex PCR; TCRdb has only the in-frame clones, and not every one. This sample has 110,000 or so clones, with 85% to 90% found just once. The source material was peripheral blood. The receptors originated from an older man with active or convalescent COVID-19.

The rearrangement uses TRBV27 and TRBJ2-1; 8 nucleotides line up with TRBD2. Germline V lookup: CDR1 MNHEY, CDR2 SMNVEV (reference sequence). J was trimmed by 10 bases and V by 5 bases; bases with no gene match: 19. The CDR3 sequence is 17 residues long. The CDR3 sequence: CASSLAGNRYSDREQFF. DNA for the CDR3: TGTGCCAGCAGTCTAGCGGGCAACCGCTACTCCGACAGGGAGCAGTTCTTC.

This clone was counted once. The rearrangement links TRBV3-1 (or the pseudogene TRBV3-2) to TRBJ1-5; TRBD1 is a possible D gene (5 bases). V dropped 0 bases and J dropped 4 bases, with 10 bases sitting between them. CDR1 LGHDT and CDR2 YNNKEL come from the germline V gene (reference sequence). CDR3 length: 15 residues. The CDR3 loop is CASSQDTRVNQPQHF. The CDR3 nucleotides read TGTGCCAGCAGCCAAGATACCAGGGTTAATCAGCCCCAGCATTTT.

In DNA form, the CDR3 reads TGTGCCAGCAGTTTTAGCCCCAGTACGGAGAGGGAGCAGTACTTC. Residues: CASSFSPSTEREQYF. The genes are TRBV27 and TRBJ2-7, with D uncertain. The V and J ends lost 3 bases and 7 bases respectively, with 19 bases between them. The CDR3 is made up of 15 amino acids. The germline CDR1 and CDR2 sequences are MNHEY and SMNVEV (reference sequence).

The genes are TRBV2 and TRBJ2-3; 9 bases agree with TRBD2. With V trimmed by 5 bases and J by 0 bases, 3 bases remained unmatched. Germline CDR1 reads SNHLY; CDR2 reads FYNNEI. The CDR3 consists of 15 residues. Written as DNA, the CDR3 is TGTGCCAGCAGTCCTAGCGGGGCAAGCACAGATACGCAGTATTTT. Protein sequence: CASSPSGASTDTQYF.

V usage is TRBV19 and J usage is TRBJ1-3; D is ambiguous. Germline V gene data show CDR1 as LNHDA and CDR2 as SQIVND (reference sequence). This CDR3 has 17 residues. V was trimmed by 6 bases and J by 0 bases, leaving 18 bases between them. In nucleotides, the CDR3 is TGTGCCAGTAGCCCATCCGACTTACCTCTCTCTGGAAACACCATATATTTT. This translates into CASSPSDLPLSGNTIYF.

There are a few counts of this clone. The chain joins TRBV7-2 to TRBJ2-1; D is uncertain. V was clipped by 2 bases and J by 0 bases, with 14 bases between them. Germline assignment: CDR1 SGHTA and CDR2 FQGNSA. CDR3 length: 17 residues. The CDR3 sequence is CASSLRDFPSSYNEQFF. The CDR3 DNA reads as TGTGCCAGCAGCTTAAGAGACTTCCCGAGCTCCTACAATGAGCAGTTCTTC.